The clone carrying this T cell receptor (beta chain) has a handful of counts. This specimen comes from a study of response to subunit inactivated influenza vaccine. TCRdb processed the RT-PCR reads anew with MiXCR; each CDR3 protein has one entry. The sample includes hundreds of thousands of distinct CDR3 sequences, about 10% seen only once; the top ten take roughly 9.6%. The CDR3 runs 14 residues. CDR1 is SGHAT, CDR2 FQDESV, per germline (reference sequence). V lost 4 bases and J lost 7; bases outside the gene matches: 5. This sample was also put to use in a study of T cells expressing NK-cell markers. That paper states: 5'RACE template switching built TCR beta cDNA with unique molecular identifiers.

The V gene is TRBV11-1, the J gene TRBJ2-1, with TRBD2 identical over 9 bases. The specimen was PBMCs from blood, collected on the day of vaccination. This clonotype was sampled from a man between 45 and 60 years old who received an inactivated influenza vaccine. DNA of the CDR3: TGTGCCAGCAGCTCGCTCAGCGGGAGGAATGAGCAGTTCTTC. It encodes CASSSLSGRNEQFF. The full variable domain, with the rest looked up from reference TRBV11-1 and TRBJ2-1, is EAEVAQSPRYKITEKSQAVAFWCDPISGHATLYWYRQILGQGPELLVQFQDESVVDDSQLPKDRFSAERLKGVDSTLKIQPAELGDSAMYLCASSSLSGRNEQFFGPGTRLTVL.